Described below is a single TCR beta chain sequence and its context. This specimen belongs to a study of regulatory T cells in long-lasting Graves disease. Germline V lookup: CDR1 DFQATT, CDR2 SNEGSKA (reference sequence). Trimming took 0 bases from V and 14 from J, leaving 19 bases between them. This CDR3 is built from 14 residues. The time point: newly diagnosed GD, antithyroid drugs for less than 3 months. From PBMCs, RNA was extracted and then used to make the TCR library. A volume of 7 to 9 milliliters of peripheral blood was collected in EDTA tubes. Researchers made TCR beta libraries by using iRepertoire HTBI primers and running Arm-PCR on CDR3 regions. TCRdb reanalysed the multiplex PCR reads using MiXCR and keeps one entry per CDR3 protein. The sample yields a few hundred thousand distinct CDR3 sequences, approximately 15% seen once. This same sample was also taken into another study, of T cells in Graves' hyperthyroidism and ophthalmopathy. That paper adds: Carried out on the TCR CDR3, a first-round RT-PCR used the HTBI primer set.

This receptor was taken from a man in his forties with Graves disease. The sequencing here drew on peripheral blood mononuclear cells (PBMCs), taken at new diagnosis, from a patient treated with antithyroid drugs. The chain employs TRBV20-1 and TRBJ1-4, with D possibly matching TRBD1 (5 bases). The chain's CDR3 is CSARDRGDRRDLFF. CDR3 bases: TGCAGTGCTAGAGATCGAGGGGACCGACGGGATCTGTTTTTT.